This TCR beta chain was documented in a study of cytomegalovirus exposure and HLA in healthy donors (dated by TCRdb to between 2016 and 2019). About the investigation overall: An earlier analysis of 550 to 700 of the donors reported 250 to 300 Gb of sequence data and some 100 million unique TCR beta sequences from about 179 million T cells. Because of strong linkage in the cohort, 4 to 6 DR-DQ haplotypes were treated as single units for association and clustering. A later analysis re-examined previously published TCR beta repertoires from 500 to 700 donors and added high-resolution HLA genotyping to investigate patterns of TCR occurrence. About 280 gigabases of sequencing data and approximately 92 million unique TCR sequences made up an early release that covered fewer than 650 HLA-typed donors. An earlier analysis of some 600 of the donors applied high-throughput TCR beta sequencing to assess whether each TCR beta V gene segment acted as functional or pseudogenic. Donor age, sex, ethnicity and CMV serostatus were compiled alongside the repertoire data. The study profiled the T cell repertoires of some 610 subjects by immunosequencing and related them to cytomegalovirus serostatus. Class I and class II HLA loci were covered by the typing at four-digit resolution. Among around 400 genotyped donors of the cohort, an average of around 250,000 unique TCR beta nucleotide sequences was sequenced per donor, of which about 19% were non-productive. A later genetic analysis took genome-wide SNP genotypes for about 65% of the roughly 670 donors and used that subset as a discovery cohort. All discovery cohort repertoires had been generated on a single sequencing platform. Typing coverage varied by locus: about 629-630 donors for A, B, C, DRB1 and DQB1; roughly 520 for DQA1; about 600 for DPA1; around 490 for DPB1. Rather than using new phenotypic data, the later analysis identified candidate immune exposures from TCR beta sequences and from how often those sequences occurred across donors. The aim of the study was to test whether cataloging public T cell receptors could identify signatures of past pathogen exposure. In addition to the first cohort of 650 to 800 subjects, a separate validation cohort of 120 different subjects was used. To predict cytomegalovirus infection status, the study combined high-throughput TCR immunosequencing, statistical association of individual TCRs with disease status, and machine learning. Among the roughly 390 genotyped donors, around 81% belonged to the genetic ancestry cluster associated with self-reported Caucasian donors. General conclusions and limits of the study: Because HLA typing was unavailable for some donors at each locus, only the typed subset was used in association tests. Across donors, most TCR sequences were observed very rarely, whereas some public TCRs were present in many individuals. A later analysis reported that several top co-occurrence clusters appeared linked to parvovirus B19, influenza, CMV and Epstein-Barr virus. A further reported finding was that TCR beta sequences accurately predicted the HLA-A and HLA-B alleles for most subjects in the first cohort. Correlated functional status among segregating V segments might reflect linkage disequilibrium, but an unknown experimental factor could not be ruled out. In a later analysis, around 17,000 TCR beta sequences were associated with specific HLA alleles at a false discovery rate of 0.05. According to the authors, the approach could potentially be generalized to other disease states and immunological phenotypes. Assigning TCR associations to individual alleles was difficult when HLA alleles, especially DR and DQ, strongly co-occurred. In vitro tests confirmed that three of the cytomegalovirus-associated TCR beta chains recognize cytomegalovirus antigens. Some IMGT-functional V segments, including TRBV6-2 and TRBV6-3, could not be told apart with the 87-base-pair reads, so those segments were excluded. Cytomegalovirus status was reported to be diagnosed by the classifier with high specificity and sensitivity in both the original and validation cohorts. This cohort had only TCR beta chains sequenced, and the lack of alpha or paired-chain data limited which features could be detected. Compared with the 666-donor mean, donors in an Asian-associated ancestry cluster had fewer N-insertions in productive TCRs, according to a later genetic analysis. Compared with equally common non-associated chains, HLA-associated TCR beta chains in a later analysis were more clonally expanded and had lower generation probabilities. An association between a missense DCLRE1C variant and V-gene and J-gene trimming of TCR beta chains was found in a later genetic analysis and replicated in an independent cohort. Because counts were too low, about 17 rarely observed V segments, including chromosome 9 orphons, were excluded from the earlier analysis of some 590 of the donors. In a later analysis, most CMV-associated TCR beta chains were found to appear HLA-restricted, with HLA associations seemingly driven largely by CMV exposure. The sequencing pipeline was judged likely to have produced a cluster of highly shared sequence variants as a technical artifact. Broadly in line with IMGT annotations, most TCR beta V segments showed up in productive rearrangements about 90% or about 30% of the time in an earlier analysis of about 500 of the donors. According to a later analysis, TCR association rates differed among HLA loci, with DRB1 alleles showing the most associated TCRs and HLA-C alleles showing the fewest. In the study, 164 TCR beta chains were listed as associated with cytomegalovirus. Presence/absence analyses assumed roughly uniform sequencing depth across donors, an assumption that may not hold. CMV serostatus was the only immune exposure information available for the cohort.

V has 8 bases trimmed and J has 2 bases trimmed; junction bases matching no gene number 4. The CDR3, from cysteine to phenylalanine, totals 13 residues. The kept DNA is CDR3 alone, 39 bases in frame from the first base. CDR1 and CDR2 (MNHEY, SVGAGI) derive from the germline V gene. Worth noting for this clone: The antigen this receptor binds is unknown. Base qualities are not at hand, and no much larger clone is one base apart.

The cohort was made up of 666 healthy bone marrow donors. At the time of sampling, all cohort members were nominally healthy, though unrecorded immune exposures were likely present. The donor tested CMV seronegative, placing the donor among the 300 to 400 seronegative members of the cohort. Each donor provided a peripheral blood sample, and peripheral blood mononuclear cells were used for TCR beta sequencing. The Qiagen DNeasy Blood Extraction Kit was used to extract genomic DNA from the blood cell samples. The library relied on the immunoSEQ multiplex PCR assay. A mixture of 60 forward primers for TCR Vbeta segments and 13 reverse primers for TCR Jbeta segments was used in the multiplex PCR. Amplification of the CDR3 region of rearranged TCR beta genes was performed with a multiplex PCR assay on genomic DNA. The Illumina HiSeq System was used to sequence the amplified TCR beta libraries as 87-base-pair reads. In the authors' own workflow: Across the 666 repertoires, a later analysis counted 80 million or so unique TCR beta chains, around 11 million of which were shared by at least two donors. To remove PCR and sequencing errors, raw reads were error-corrected and collapsed into unique sequences using a nearest-neighbor algorithm that merged closely related sequences. V, D and J gene segments were assigned by aligning CDR3 sequences to IMGT reference sequences. Each retained sequence needed at least a six-nucleotide match to both a V gene segment and a J gene segment. A rearrangement was called productive if the CDR3 had no stop codons and remained in frame with V and J, and every other rearrangement was called non-productive. Following IMGT convention, CDR3 was defined as the stretch from the second conserved V-encoded cysteine to the conserved J-encoded phenylalanine. In an earlier analysis of around 540 of the donors, sequences lacking an unambiguous match to a single V gene segment were excluded. An earlier analysis of 500 to 700 of the donors classified V segments as functional when productive rearrangements were above 56.7% and as segregating when the standard deviation between donors was above 5%. A statistical classification framework was built to diagnose cytomegalovirus status from the catalog of TCR beta chain sequences. In a later analysis, TCR nucleotide sequences were compared against IMGT/GENE-DB human TR gene sequences so that V and J genes could be assigned. Using the TCRdist pipeline, a later analysis assigned CDR3 sequences along with most-parsimonious VDJ recombination scenarios. In a later analysis, each TCR beta chain was defined by its CDR3 amino acid sequence together with its V-gene family, and reads without a unique V-gene family were excluded. In a later analysis, 500 to 700 highly shared, low-generation-probability nucleotide sequences were removed to address suspected cross-contamination and a sequencing artifact. In a later analysis, a clonal expansion index for each public chain was calculated from normalized within-repertoire ranks of inferred template counts. In a later analysis, generation probabilities were computed using a VDJ recombination model fitted to out-of-frame rearrangements, and the results were checked against IGoR. In a later analysis, hypergeometric tests were used to score TCR-TCR, TCR-HLA and TCR-CMV co-occurrence, with a repertoire-size bias correction applied to TCR pairs. A later analysis estimated false discovery rates by permuting HLA or CMV assignments 20 times. In a later analysis, co-occurring TCRs were grouped using DBSCAN, and TCRdist sequence similarity was added for clustering within HLA-allele-positive subsets. Co-occurrence clustering excluded repertoires with fewer than 30,000 or more than 120,000 public chains, plus five with anomalous nucleotide sharing. TCRdb obtained this table from immuneACCESS and retained in-frame rearrangements with V and J assigned. These tables miss some clones; where compared with another copy, unresolved V genes account for less than half of the shortfall, and the remainder is unexplained. D and trimming were read from the DNA, whereas the V and J calls and clone size are those reported in that table. The sample table records 100,000 to 150,000 clones; around 80% of these occur just once. The ten largest account for approximately 1% of the sample.

This receptor was obtained from a woman aged 25 to 39 in good health and CMV-seronegative. The rearranged chain carries TRBV6-5 and TRBJ2-7; 9 nucleotides in the junction match TRBD1. Source material: PBMCs. CDR3 reads: CASGDRDPYEQYF. The base sequence is TGTGCCAGCGGGGACAGGGACCCCTACGAGCAGTACTTC.